Listed below are T cell receptor beta chains from one sample, sequenced in a study of control samples from healthy donors and cancer patients. The data were produced by immunoSEQ multiplex PCR, yet TCRdb's version contains in-frame clones alone and is incomplete. Of about 59,000 clones in the sample, roughly 90% are singletons; the top ten hold 1.7%. Material: PBMCs. Receptors originate from a man aged 40-50 years with colorectal cancer. Both conserved end residues are part of each CDR3. The D gene is left open where the match is weak. Clone size is shown for a subset of rows, as once, few, many or a class of expanded clone.

TRBV5-5	TRBJ2-5	TRBD2	-	TGTGCCAGCAGCTTCCAGCGGGGGGGCACGGAGACCCAGTACTTC	CASSFQRGGTETQYF
TRBV16	TRBJ1-2	TRBD1	-	TGTGCCAGCAGCCCTGACAGGGTCTATGGCTACACCTTC	CASSPDRVYGYTF
TRBV30	TRBJ1-3	-	-	TGTGCCTGGAGCGCAGAAGTAAACACCATATATTTT	CAWSAEVNTIYF
TRBV29-1	TRBJ1-2	TRBD1	-	TGCAGCGTGGGGGACAGATCTAACTATGGCTACACCTTC	CSVGDRSNYGYTF
TRBV3-1/TRBV3-2	TRBJ2-7	-	-	TGTGCCAGCAGCCAAGGGGTGGCCCACTACGAGCAGTACTTC	CASSQGVAHYEQYF
TRBV3-1/TRBV3-2	TRBJ2-1	-	-	TGTGCCAGCAGCCAAGATCGGTCAGGCTACAATGAGCAGTTCTTC	CASSQDRSGYNEQFF
TRBV3-1/TRBV3-2	TRBJ2-7	-	-	TGTGCCAGCAGCCAAGTAGTGGGGCCGAGCGAGCAGTACTTC	CASSQVVGPSEQYF
TRBV6-2/TRBV6-3	TRBJ1-4	-	-	TGTGCCAGCAGCCCCGCAGATGAAAAACTGTTTTTT	CASSPADEKLFF
TRBV4-2	TRBJ2-7	-	-	TGTGCCAGCAGCCACCTTCGGGACTCTAGCTCCTACGAGCAGTACTTC	CASSHLRDSSSYEQYF
TRBV3-1/TRBV3-2	TRBJ2-1	TRBD2	-	TGTGCCAGCAGCCCCCTAGCGGGGGCCTACAATGAGCAGTTCTTC	CASSPLAGAYNEQFF
TRBV4-3	TRBJ2-1	-	-	TGCGCCAGCAGCCAAGTGGTGTACAAATCAGCAACTGAGCAGTTCTTC	CASSQVVYKSATEQFF
TRBV7-9	TRBJ1-4	-	-	TGTGCCAGCAGCCTAGGACGGCAGGCAACTAATGAAAAACTGTTTTTT	CASSLGRQATNEKLFF
TRBV18	TRBJ1-2	-	-	TGTGCCAGCTCACCGGACCAGGGAGGCTACACCTTC	CASSPDQGGYTF
TRBV3-1/TRBV3-2	TRBJ2-3	TRBD2	-	TGTGCCAGCAGCCAAAACCGGAAGGGACTAGCGTTGCTGCCAGATACGCAGTATTTT	CASSQNRKGLALLPDTQYF
TRBV7-9	TRBJ1-1	-	-	TGTGCCAGCAGCTCCCGGGTTAGCGGGCCCAACACTGAAGCTTTCTTT	CASSSRVSGPNTEAFF
TRBV6-5	TRBJ1-2	-	-	TGTGCCAGCAGTTACATGGGACGACTCGCCTTC	CASSYMGRLAF
TRBV5-4	TRBJ1-6	-	-	TGTGCCAGCAGCTTGTTGGAGAATTCACCCCTCCACTTT	CASSLLENSPLHF
TRBV30	TRBJ1-6	-	-	TGTGCCTGGACCCGGGACTTAGGGTCACCCCTCCACTTT	CAWTRDLGSPLHF
TRBV7-2	TRBJ2-5	-	-	TGTGCCAGCAGTCCGCCGGGGGAAGAGACCCAGTACTTC	CASSPPGEETQYF
TRBV4-1	TRBJ2-7	-	-	TGCGCCAGCAGCCAAGGGAACCAGCTAAATTCCTACGAGCAGTACTTC	CASSQGNQLNSYEQYF
TRBV7-9	TRBJ1-5	-	-	TGTGCCAGCAGTACACAGGAATATCAGCCCCAGCATTTT	CASSTQEYQPQHF
TRBV7-3	TRBJ2-3	TRBD1	-	TGTGCCAGCAGCTTAATAGGGGGCGGCACAGATACGCAGTATTTT	CASSLIGGGTDTQYF
TRBV6-5	TRBJ1-2	-	-	TGTGCCAGCAGTAGCCGCCAGGGGAACTCTGGCTACACCTTC	CASSSRQGNSGYTF
TRBV4-1	TRBJ2-5	TRBD1	-	TGCGCCAGCAGCCCCGGGACAGGGGGTTATTTGGAGACCCAGTACTTC	CASSPGTGGYLETQYF
TRBV18	TRBJ1-1	-	-	TGTGCCAGCTCACCACGGACCTCGGAGGGCACTGAAGCTTTCTTT	CASSPRTSEGTEAFF
TRBV18	TRBJ2-5	TRBD1	-	TGTGCCAGCTCACCCCTCGGGACAGCTCAAGAGACCCAGTACTTC	CASSPLGTAQETQYF
TRBV7-9	TRBJ2-5	TRBD2	-	TGTGCCAGCAGCGGAGATACTAGCGGCAGAGAGACCCAGTACTTC	CASSGDTSGRETQYF
TRBV5-1	TRBJ2-7	-	-	TGCGCCAGCAGCACGGAGGGGATTCACCCTTACGAGCAGTACTTC	CASSTEGIHPYEQYF
TRBV19	TRBJ1-5	-	-	TGTGCCAGTAATTCGCCGGCCGGAGGAAGTCAGCCCCAGCATTTT	CASNSPAGGSQPQHF
TRBV3-1/TRBV3-2	TRBJ1-6	-	-	TGTGCCAGCAGCCAAGTTCAGGGTACTTCACCCCTCCACTTT	CASSQVQGTSPLHF
TRBV9	TRBJ2-2	-	few	TGTGCCAGCAGCGATAGGGGACGCACCGGGGAGCTGTTTTTT	CASSDRGRTGELFF
TRBV6-5	TRBJ1-1	-	-	TGTGCCAGCAGTAAATCACACAAGAACACTGAAGCTTTCTTT	CASSKSHKNTEAFF
TRBV24-1	TRBJ2-1	-	-	TGTGCCACCAGTGACGGCGCGAGGAATGAGCAGTTCTTC	CATSDGARNEQFF
TRBV29-1	TRBJ1-2	-	-	TGCAGCGTTCTGCGGACTAATTATGGCTACACCTTC	CSVLRTNYGYTF
TRBV9	TRBJ2-3	-	-	TGTGCCAGCAGCGTCGGGGGAGCAGATACGCAGTATTTT	CASSVGGADTQYF
TRBV12-3/TRBV12-4	TRBJ2-1	-	-	TGTGCCAGCGGGGACCGGAATGCGGGTGAGCAGTTCTTC	CASGDRNAGEQFF
TRBV3-1/TRBV3-2	TRBJ2-7	-	-	TGTGCCAGCAGCCAAGTCCAGGGCTACGAGCAGTACTTC	CASSQVQGYEQYF
TRBV30	TRBJ2-7	-	-	TGTGCCTATAGAATTAGCTCCTACGAGCAGTACTTC	CAYRISSYEQYF
TRBV29-1	TRBJ2-3	TRBD2	-	TGCAGCGCGACTCCAAGGGCGGGGGGCACAGATACGCAGTATTTT	CSATPRAGGTDTQYF
TRBV5-8	TRBJ1-6	-	-	TGTGCCAGCGAAGGCAGTAATTCACCCCTCCACTTT	CASEGSNSPLHF
TRBV2	TRBJ1-1	TRBD1	-	TGTGCCAGCGGGTCGGGCAGGGGGCAAGTGAACACTGAAGCTTTCTTT	CASGSGRGQVNTEAFF
TRBV30	TRBJ2-3	-	-	TGTGCCTGGGGGACAAATACGCAGTATTTT	CAWGTNTQYF
TRBV7-9	TRBJ1-1	-	-	TGTGCCAGCAACCATCGGGACACGGGTTCGGGGACTGAAGCTTTCTTT	CASNHRDTGSGTEAFF
TRBV27	TRBJ1-5	TRBD1	-	TGTGCCAGCAGGGACCGGACAGGGGGCTTTCAGCCCCAGCATTTT	CASRDRTGGFQPQHF
TRBV15	TRBJ1-5	-	-	TGTGCCACCAGCGGGGGCATATCCCACAGCAATCAGCCCCAGCATTTT	CATSGGISHSNQPQHF
TRBV27	TRBJ2-3	-	-	TGTGCCAGCAGACGGGGGGCCGGGGGTTCAGATACGCAGTATTTT	CASRRGAGGSDTQYF
TRBV9	TRBJ2-1	-	-	TGTGCCAGCAGCGTAGGGGGGCAGCACTACAATGAGCAGTTCTTC	CASSVGGQHYNEQFF
TRBV7-3	TRBJ2-6	-	-	TGTGCCAGCAGCCCACGGGTGGCTGGGGCCAACGTCCTGACTTTC	CASSPRVAGANVLTF
TRBV7-8	TRBJ2-7	-	once	TGTGCCAGCAGCTTAACTCGACAGCGGGCCTACGAGCAGTACTTC	CASSLTRQRAYEQYF
TRBV27	TRBJ1-4	TRBD1	-	TGTGCCAGCAGTCTCGGGACAGGGCTAGGTAATGAAAAACTGTTTTTT	CASSLGTGLGNEKLFF
TRBV19	TRBJ2-7	TRBD1	-	TGTGCCAGTAGCCCGGGCAGGGGGCTCGACGAGCAGTACTTC	CASSPGRGLDEQYF
TRBV19	TRBJ1-5	-	-	TGTGCCAGTAGTATAGTTCCAGGGATCAATCAGCCCCAGCATTTT	CASSIVPGINQPQHF
TRBV18	TRBJ2-3	-	-	TGTGCCAGCTCACCACCAGTCACAGATACGCAGTATTTT	CASSPPVTDTQYF
TRBV6-5	TRBJ2-5	-	-	TGTGCCAGCAGTACGTACCAAGAGACCCAGTACTTC	CASSTYQETQYF
TRBV25-1	TRBJ1-1	-	-	TGTGCCAGCAGGCGGGGAGACACTGAAGCTTTCTTT	CASRRGDTEAFF
TRBV2	TRBJ2-7	-	-	TGTGCCACCACCCTCAAGAGGGGGTCTGGACAGTACTTC	CATTLKRGSGQYF
TRBV6-5	TRBJ1-1	-	-	TGTGCCAGCAGTAGTGGACAGCTGAACACTGAAGCTTTCTTT	CASSSGQLNTEAFF
TRBV19	TRBJ2-1	-	once	TGTGCCAGTAGTATACAGGGGCCTGCGACAGATGAGCAGTTCTTC	CASSIQGPATDEQFF
TRBV5-6	TRBJ2-7	-	-	TGTGCCAGCAGCTTAAGGGCAGGGAGCTCCTACGAGCAGTACTTC	CASSLRAGSSYEQYF
TRBV7-9	TRBJ1-2	-	once	TGTGCCAGCAGCTTAACAGGGATTAACTATGGCTACACCTTC	CASSLTGINYGYTF